The present T cell receptor beta chain was sequenced within a study of CD8 T cells in Susac syndrome. Blood CD8+ and CD4+ T cells underwent high-throughput TCR beta sequencing. This clonotype was seen a single time. An amount of RNA that ranged from about 0.45 to 1 ug was reverse transcribed with random hexamers. TCRdb called the immunoSEQ multiplex PCR reads again in MiXCR, with one record for every CDR3 protein. The sample has 150,000 or so distinct CDR3 sequences, over 95% seen once. This CDR3 is 15 amino acids long. Germline CDR1 MNHEY, CDR2 SMNVEV (reference sequence). Between the trimmed V and J ends, which lost 4 bases and 2 bases, there was a span of 15 bases.

The sequencing input was CD8+ T cells from PBMCs. The origin of this receptor is a human donor with multiple sclerosis. The rearrangement joins TRBV27 to TRBJ2-7; perhaps TRBD2 as D (6 bases). The CDR3 reads CASSSTGTHPYEQYF. CDR3 sequence (DNA): TGTGCCAGCAGTTCAACCGGGACTCACCCCTACGAGCAGTACTTC.